Presented here are 28 T cell receptor beta chains from one specimen sequenced in a study of blood T cell repertoires in COVID-19. Profiling relied on immunoSEQ multiplex PCR, and the TCRdb table lists in-frame clones only, not all of them. The sample consists of 200,000 or so clones, more than 80% of them appearing once. The sample comprised peripheral blood. These receptors were taken from a woman aged 80 or older with COVID-19, enrolled during active disease.

V gene TRBV13 combines with J gene TRBJ1-2; 9 positions match TRBD1. Germline values: CDR1 PRHDT, CDR2 FYEKMQ (reference sequence). The junction had 3 bases not matched to a gene; V was cut back by 5 bases and J by 8 bases. This CDR3 has 12 amino acids. The CDR3, as DNA: TGTGCCAGCAGCGGACAGGGGACCGGCTACACCTTC. It specifies CASSGQGTGYTF.

The CDR3 spells CASRAQMNTEAFF. In nucleotides, the CDR3 is TGTGCCAGCAGGGCACAAATGAACACTGAAGCTTTCTTT. This rearrangement joins TRBV2 to TRBJ1-1; D unclear. The CDR3 covers 13 residues. V lost 6 bases and J lost 0, with 8 bases in between. CDR1 and CDR2 (germline): SNHLY, FYNNEI.

About this clone: The junction does not match germline at one end; this may be a read error. The chain employs TRBV2 and TRBJ1-4; D remains ambiguous. The CDR3 runs to 14 residues. Germline CDR1 is SNHLY and CDR2 is FYNNEI. The CDR3, as DNA: TGTGCCGGCAGCCGGTCTCCAGGTGGTGAAAAACTGTTTTTT. This sequence encodes CAGSRSPGGEKLFF.

The J gene is TRBJ1-2, the V gene TRBV3-1 (or the pseudogene TRBV3-2); no clear D gene. The CDR3 is 14 residues long. The V and J ends lost 1 base and 4 bases respectively, with 10 bases between them. Germline V gene lookup returns CDR1 LGHDT and CDR2 YNNKEL (reference sequence). The CDR3 region is CASSQGWAFYGYTF. As DNA, the CDR3 is TGTGCCAGCAGCCAAGGGTGGGCTTTCTATGGCTACACCTTC.

This chain links TRBV11-3 with TRBJ2-2; TRBD2 matches at 11 bases. The CDR3 loop spans 16 amino acids. J was trimmed by 4 bases and V by 5 bases; bases with no gene match: 6. Germline loops: CDR1 SGHNT, CDR2 YENEEA. Written as DNA, the CDR3 is TGTGCCAGCAGCCCCGGGACTAGCGGTCCCACCGGGGAGCTGTTTTTT. It translates to CASSPGTSGPTGELFF.

The chain carries TRBV5-6 and TRBJ2-3; TRBD2 matches 10 bases. V lost 5 bases, J lost 0 bases, and 0 bases stayed unmatched. From germline, CDR1 is SGHDT and CDR2 YYEEEE. There are 14 residues in the CDR3. The CDR3 here is CASRTSGSTDTQYF. CDR3 sequence (DNA): TGTGCCAGCAGGACTAGCGGGAGCACAGATACGCAGTATTTT.

This rearrangement joins TRBV29-1 to TRBJ1-1, with D unclear. Germline CDR1 SQVTM, CDR2 ANQGSEA. The CDR3 has 11 amino acids. V was clipped by 6 bases and J by 0 bases, with 5 bases between them. In nucleotides, the CDR3 is TGCAGCGTCAGAATGAACACTGAAGCTTTCTTT. Protein: CSVRMNTEAFF. Full variable domain (outside the CDR3, taken from reference TRBV29-1 and TRBJ1-1): SAVISQKPSRDICQRGTSLTIQCQVDSQVTMMFWYRQQPGQSLTLIATANQGSEATYESGFVIDKFPISRPNLTFSTLTVSNMSPEDSSIYLCSVRMNTEAFFGQGTRLTVV.

This sequence joins TRBV7-6 and TRBJ2-5, with D possibly TRBD2 on 5 matching bases. CDR3 length: 15 residues. V was trimmed by 2 bases and J by 4 bases, leaving 14 bases between them. The germline gives CDR1 SGHVS, CDR2 FNYEAQ. The CDR3 region has the DNA TGTGCCAGCAGCTTAAATCACGGCGAGGGAGAGACCCAGTACTTC. As protein: CASSLNHGEGETQYF.

This clone was observed once. This chain connects TRBV5-1 to TRBJ1-4; D unclear. Per germline, CDR1 SGHRS and CDR2 YFSETQ. CDR3 length: 13 residues. Trimming stripped 5 bases from V and 2 bases from J, with 7 bases between. The CDR3 loop reads CASRRETNEKLFF. The CDR3 DNA reads TGCGCCAGCAGAAGAGAGACTAATGAAAAACTGTTTTTT.

The rearrangement uses TRBV27 and TRBJ1-5; D remains ambiguous. CDR1 is MNHEY and CDR2 is SMNVEV in the germline V gene (reference sequence). The CDR3 totals 13 residues. Deletions cut 3 bases from V and 11 bases from J, with 14 bases between. CDR3 DNA sequence: TGTGCCAGCAGTTTGTGGCAGACTGTGGCCCAGCATTTT. Protein product: CASSLWQTVAQHF.

The rearrangement links TRBV20-1 to TRBJ2-3, with a weak D call TRBD2 (6 bases). The CDR3 runs to 11 residues. CDR1 DFQATT and CDR2 SNEGSKA come from the germline V gene (reference sequence). V was trimmed by 6 bases and J by 7 bases, leaving 11 bases between them. In nucleotides, the CDR3 is TGCAGTGCGGGGGGTCGGAATACGCAGTATTTT. This gives the protein CSAGGRNTQYF.

The chain recombines TRBV24-1 with TRBJ2-5, with 11 bases identical to TRBD2. V lost 4 bases and J lost 4; bases outside the gene matches: 10. Germline V gene data show CDR1 as KGHDR and CDR2 as SFDVKD. The CDR3 contains 17 residues. The CDR3 loop reads CATSDPFPLAGGETQYF. The CDR3 DNA reads TGTGCCACCAGTGACCCTTTCCCTCTAGCGGGGGGAGAGACCCAGTACTTC.

The J gene is TRBJ1-3, the V gene TRBV10-3; D gene ambiguous. V shed 5 bases and J shed 0 bases, with 11 bases lying between them. In germline, CDR1 is ENHRY, CDR2 SYGVKD. The CDR3 runs to 15 residues. The CDR3 nucleotides read TGTGCCATCAGTCCATCAGGCCGCTCTGGAAACACCATATATTTT. This sequence encodes CAISPSGRSGNTIYF.

This clone was seen a single time. Germline is not matched at one junction end, which may reflect a read error. V usage is TRBV6-1 and J usage is TRBJ1-1; a weak D match, TRBD1 (6 bases). CDR3 length equals 14 residues. CDR1 is MNHNS, CDR2 SASEGT, per germline. DNA of the CDR3: TGTGTCAGCAGTGAAGTGGCAGGGGAGACTGAAGCTTTCTTT. Protein product: CVSSEVAGETEAFF.

J is TRBJ1-2 and V is TRBV4-3; D gene uncertain. The length of the CDR3 is 17 residues. The V gene lost 4 bases and the J gene lost 1 base, with 19 bases spanning the gap. Per the germline V gene, CDR1 is LGHNA and CDR2 is YSLEER. In nucleotides, the CDR3 is TGCGCCAGCAGCCTAACTACCGGTCGTGGCGGTAACTATGGCTACACCTTC. This translates into CASSLTTGRGGNYGYTF.

The genes are TRBV7-2 and TRBJ2-3; 8 bases are shared with TRBD1. This CDR3 region has 15 residues. The germline CDR1 and CDR2 sequences are SGHTA and FQGNSA. With 2 bases clipped from V and 3 bases from J, the junction kept 4 bases outside the gene matches. This chain's CDR3 is CASSLSGQGTDTQYF. DNA of the CDR3: TGTGCCAGCAGCTTAAGCGGACAGGGAACAGATACGCAGTATTTT. Variable domain in full (rest from reference TRBV7-2 and TRBJ2-3): GAGVSQSPSNKVTEKGKDVELRCDPISGHTALYWYRQSLGQGLEFLIYFQGNSAPDKSGLPSDRFSAERTGGSVSTLTIQRTQQEDSAVYLCASSLSGQGTDTQYFGPGTRLTVL.

This clone was detected once. The chain is built from TRBV20-1 and TRBJ2-1; 11 bases agree with TRBD2. The junction had 3 bases not matched to a gene; V was cut back by 3 bases and J by 2 bases. The CDR3 extends over 15 amino acids. The germline CDR1 and CDR2 sequences are DFQATT and SNEGSKA (reference sequence). The CDR3 sequence: CSASLAGGPYNEQFF. CDR3 nucleotide sequence: TGCAGTGCTAGTCTAGCGGGAGGCCCCTACAATGAGCAGTTCTTC.

The chain links TRBV9 to TRBJ1-2; no reliable D call. The CDR3 spans 14 residues. Trimming pared 0 bases from V and 8 bases from J, leaving 14 bases between. CDR1 is SGDLS and CDR2 is YYNGEE in the germline V gene. CDR3 in amino acids: CASSVAAEATGYTF. Here the CDR3 DNA reads TGTGCCAGCAGCGTAGCAGCAGAGGCGACCGGCTACACCTTC.

CDR3 sequence reads: CASSLYYSGGNTIYF. CDR3 coding DNA: TGTGCCAGCAGCTTATACTATTCTGGAGGAAACACCATATATTTT. The chain combines TRBV7-9 with TRBJ1-3; the D is unclear. The CDR3 length is 15 residues. V lost 2 bases to trimming and J lost 4 bases, with 12 bases between them. The V gene's germline CDR1 is SEHNR and CDR2 FQNEAQ (reference sequence). Complete variable domain (other parts from reference TRBV7-9 and TRBJ1-3): DTGVSQNPRHKITKRGQNVTFRCDPISEHNRLYWYRQTLGQGPEFLTYFQNEAQLEKSRLLSDRFSAERPKGSFSTLEIQRTEQGDSAMYLCASSLYYSGGNTIYFGEGSWLTVV.

This clone was detected a few times. This chain uses TRBV5-1 with TRBJ1-6; D is possibly TRBD1 (5 bases). This CDR3 spans 15 amino acids. Trimming removed 0 bases from V and 7 bases from J, with 11 bases in between. From germline, CDR1 is SGHRS and CDR2 YFSETQ. The CDR3 region is CASSLEAGLNSPLHF. CDR3 DNA: TGCGCCAGCAGCTTGGAGGCGGGACTCAATTCACCCCTCCACTTT.

This chain uses TRBV10-3 with TRBJ2-3, with 13 nucleotides matching TRBD2. After removal of 7 bases from V and 7 bases from J, the junction contained 8 bases not matched to a gene. The CDR3 runs to 15 residues. Germline CDR1 ENHRY, CDR2 SYGVKD. CDR3 sequence reads: CAINKGLAGENTQYF. CDR3 sequence (DNA): TGTGCCATCAATAAAGGACTAGCGGGAGAAAATACGCAGTATTTT.

The CDR3 reads CASSIASGYNEQFF. CDR3 in DNA: TGTGCCAGTAGTATTGCTAGCGGGTACAATGAGCAGTTCTTC. J is TRBJ2-1 and V is TRBV19, with 8 bases aligning to TRBD2. The CDR3 extends over 14 amino acids. The germline gives CDR1 LNHDA, CDR2 SQIVND (reference sequence). The J segment lost 4 bases and the V segment lost 3 bases, leaving 2 bases of the junction unmatched.

The chain employs TRBV3-1 (or the pseudogene TRBV3-2) and TRBJ1-3, with no clear D. The V gene's germline CDR1 is LGHDT and CDR2 YNNKEL (reference sequence). The CDR3 spans 14 residues. Trimming pared 1 base from V and 4 bases from J, leaving 8 bases between. CDR3 amino acids: CASSQGRLGNTIYF. CDR3 DNA: TGTGCCAGCAGCCAAGGGAGGTTGGGAAACACCATATATTTT.

The V gene is TRBV7-2, the J gene TRBJ1-5; a weak D match, TRBD1 (6 bases). Germline V gives CDR1 SGHTA, CDR2 FQGNSA. V lost 3 bases and J 2 bases, leaving 11 bases between the germline ends. CDR3 length: 15 amino acids. The CDR3 DNA reads TGTGCCAGCAGCTTTGACCGACAGGGCAATCAGCCCCAGCATTTT. Amino acid sequence: CASSFDRQGNQPQHF.

The V gene is TRBV11-2, the J gene TRBJ1-6; 8 nucleotides line up with TRBD1. This CDR3 is 14 amino acids long. V trimming: 3 bases; J trimming: 9 bases; junction bases outside the gene matches: 4. Germline V gene lookup returns CDR1 SGHAT and CDR2 FQNNGV. Here the CDR3 DNA reads TGTGCCAGCAGCTTCTCCAGGGGGCGTTCACCCCTCCACTTT. Translated, it gives CASSFSRGRSPLHF.

V is TRBV7-9 and J is TRBJ2-7; D possibly corresponds to TRBD2 (5 bases). Germline CDR1 SEHNR, CDR2 FQNEAQ (reference sequence). The CDR3 loop spans 13 amino acids. V dropped 5 bases and J dropped 1 base, with 9 bases sitting between them. The CDR3 bases are TGTGCCAGCAGCCCCGGGAAATCCTACGAGCAGTACTTC. Translating it yields CASSPGKSYEQYF.

This clone occurred once. Other DNA sequences within the sample encode an identical CDR3. The chain carries TRBV12-3 or TRBV12-4 and TRBJ1-2; possible D gene TRBD1, 6 bases. This CDR3 is built from 12 residues. Trimming stripped 5 bases from V and 4 bases from J, with 8 bases between. CDR3 sequence (DNA): TGTGCCAGCAGTCCGGACAGCTATGGCTACACCTTC. Amino acids: CASSPDSYGYTF.

This clone was recorded only once. This chain joins TRBV4-1 and TRBJ2-1, with 10 bases that match TRBD2. Unmatched junction bases numbered 6, after V lost 3 bases and J lost 4 bases. This CDR3 contains 16 residues. Germline V gene lookup returns CDR1 MGHRA and CDR2 YSYEKL. In nucleotides, the CDR3 is TGCGCCAGCAGCCAGCTAGCGGGAGTCGTATACAATGAGCAGTTCTTC. Its protein product is CASSQLAGVVYNEQFF.